This T cell receptor beta chain was sequenced for a study of shared clonotypes between healthy human individuals. About this clone itself: Germline and junction disagree at one end, which may indicate a read error.

CD45RO-negative CD8 cells positively selected for CCR7 made up the naive population, which excluded terminally differentiated effector memory CD45RA+ cells. Clones were read by immunoSEQ multiplex PCR, and TCRdb kept only the in-frame ones, dropping some. The sample gives fewer than 1 million clones, around 96% of which show up once; less than 0.25% is in the top ten. In germline, CDR1 is SGHRS, CDR2 YFSETQ. This CDR3 spans 14 amino acids. The chain links TRBV5-1 to TRBJ1-1; 10 bases are a match to TRBD1. Sequenced input: naive CD8+ T cells sorted from blood. The TCR originated in a man in his thirties or forties in good health. The CDR3, as DNA: TGCGCCAGCAGTTTGGGACAGGGGATCCCTGAAGCTTTCTTT. Its translation: CASSLGQGIPEAFF.